This is a list of T cell receptor beta chains from one sample in a study of tumor and adjacent non-tumor tissue in lung cancer. One entry per CDR3 protein results from TCRdb running MiXCR on the multiplex PCR reads. The table has approximately 71,000 distinct CDR3 sequences, 60% seen once. The sample taken for sequencing was lung tumor tissue. All receptors come from a middle-aged man with non-small cell lung cancer. Each CDR3 is given with its conserved first and last residue. Each record gives: clone size, V gene, J gene, D gene, CDR3 protein, CDR3 DNA. The D gene is left open where the match is weak. Expanded clones get a size class; other rows say once, few or many, or leave the size out.

NA,TRBV7-8,TRBJ1-3,TRBD1,CASSLTWTGVGNTIYF,TGTGCCAGCAGCCTGACCTGGACAGGGGTCGGAAACACCATATATTTT
many,TRBV20-1,TRBJ2-5,NA,CSAAEGTAVSETQYF,TGCAGTGCTGCGGAGGGGACCGCGGTCTCAGAGACCCAGTACTTC
NA,TRBV28,TRBJ2-7,NA,CASSTEGIRGYEQYF,TGTGCCAGCAGTACAGAGGGGATTAGGGGCTACGAGCAGTACTTC
NA,TRBV30,TRBJ2-5,NA,CAWSVTTHVEIQYF,TGTGCCTGGAGTGTTACCACCCATGTGGAGATCCAGTACTTC
few,TRBV21-1,TRBJ2-7,NA,CASSKATSGSPYEQYF,TGTGCCAGCAGCAAGGCTACTAGCGGGTCTCCCTACGAGCAGTACTTC
medium-sized,TRBV29-1,TRBJ1-2,NA,CSVRDNYGYTF,TGCAGCGTTCGGGACAACTATGGCTACACCTTC
many,TRBV29-1,TRBJ2-2,TRBD1,CSVVPTGGRTGELFF,TGCAGCGTTGTACCGACAGGGGGAAGGACCGGGGAGCTGTTTTTT
many,TRBV29-1,TRBJ2-4,NA,CSVEEQGYIQYF,TGCAGCGTTGAAGAGCAGGGGTACATTCAGTACTTC
NA,TRBV12-3/TRBV12-4,TRBJ2-1,TRBD2,CASSFGREYNERFF,TGTGCCAGCAGTTTCGGGCGGGAGTACAATGAGCGCTTCTTC
many,TRBV6-1,TRBJ2-3,NA,CANRNGDTQYF,TGTGCCAATCGAAATGGGGATACGCAGTATTTT
NA,TRBV24-1,TRBJ2-5,NA,CATSGGQDTQYF,TGTGCCACCAGTGGTGGGCAAGATACCCAGTACTTC
NA,TRBV28,TRBJ2-4,NA,CASRPETKNIQYF,TGTGCCAGCAGGCCTGAGACCAAAAACATTCAGTACTTC
NA,TRBV4-2,TRBJ2-5,TRBD2,CTSSQKGLAGEGETQYF,TGTACCAGCAGCCAAAAGGGACTAGCAGGAGAGGGGGAGACCCAGTACTTC
NA,TRBV6-5,TRBJ1-5,NA,CASSLMPPRPPQHF,TGTGCCAGCAGTTTAATGCCCCCGAGACCGCCCCAGCATTTT
many,TRBV28,TRBJ2-7,TRBD1,CASSHRGPNEQYF,TGTGCCAGCAGTCACAGGGGGCCCAACGAGCAGTACTTC
NA,TRBV4-1,TRBJ2-3,NA,CANSRIWWVYPGTDTQYF,TGCGCCAACAGCCGAATCTGGTGGGTCTATCCTGGCACAGATACGCAGTATTTT
NA,TRBV29-1,TRBJ1-2,NA,CSARAYLLWGGYTF,TGCAGCGCAAGGGCCTATCTCCTATGGGGTGGCTACACCTTC
NA,TRBV7-9,TRBJ2-2,TRBD2,CASRHGLAGAATGELFF,TGTGCCAGCAGGCACGGACTAGCGGGGGCCGCCACCGGGGAGCTGTTTTTT
NA,TRBV7-9,TRBJ2-5,NA,CASSRGGENQETHYF,TGTGCCAGCAGCCGAGGGGGTGAGAACCAAGAGACCCATTACTTC
many,TRBV5-5,TRBJ2-5,NA,CASSFRKIYEETQYF,TGTGCCAGCAGCTTTAGGAAAATTTATGAAGAGACCCAGTACTTC
NA,TRBV5-4,TRBJ2-3,NA,CASSGPIASGTDTQYF,TGTGCCAGCAGCGGTCCGATAGCCTCGGGCACAGATACGCAGTATTTT
NA,TRBV29-1,TRBJ2-3,NA,CSVEWSVGGGRTDTQYF,TGCAGCGTTGAATGGTCGGTGGGAGGGGGACGCACAGATACGCAGTATTTT
NA,TRBV11-2,TRBJ2-7,NA,CASSVGAGRYEEYF,TGTGCCAGCAGCGTAGGGGCAGGTCGCTACGAGGAGTACTTC
few,TRBV2,TRBJ2-3,TRBD1,CASIEGTASTDTQYF,TGTGCCAGTATTGAAGGGACAGCGAGCACAGATACGCAGTATTTT
NA,TRBV11-1,TRBJ2-7,NA,CASSLERTDEQYF,TGTGCCAGCAGCTTAGAACGGACAGACGAGCAGTACTTC
NA,TRBV30,TRBJ1-4,NA,CAWNPPASKNEKLFF,TGTGCCTGGAACCCGCCGGCATCGAAGAATGAAAAACTGTTTTTT
NA,TRBV10-3,TRBJ2-3,NA,CAIRAEGTIDTQYF,TGTGCCATCAGAGCGGAGGGTACCATAGATACGCAGTACTTT
NA,TRBV6-5,TRBJ2-2,NA,CASRGWGFPGRAGELFF,TGTGCCAGCAGAGGATGGGGATTTCCGGGGCGAGCCGGGGAGCTGTTTTTT
large,TRBV10-2,TRBJ2-7,NA,CASRRDSSSYEQYF,TGCGCCAGCAGGCGGGACTCGAGCTCCTACGAGCAGTACTTC
many,TRBV5-6,TRBJ2-7,NA,CASSLGHYEQYF,TGTGCCAGCAGCCTCGGACACTACGAGCAGTACTTC
few,TRBV30,TRBJ2-7,TRBD1,CAWSRGSYEQYF,TGTGCCTGGAGCAGGGGGTCCTACGAGCAGTACTTC
many,TRBV28,TRBJ1-5,TRBD1,CASTFGQGFRQPQHF,TGTGCCAGCACCTTTGGACAGGGGTTTCGTCAGCCCCAGCATTTT
few,TRBV5-1,TRBJ2-7,TRBD2,CASSLGPSGLGEQYF,TGCGCCAGCAGCTTGGGTCCTAGCGGGTTAGGCGAGCAGTACTTC
once,TRBV28,TRBJ2-7,NA,CANSLGQGFRYEQYF,TGTGCCAACAGTTTGGGGCAAGGGTTTCGCTACGAGCAGTACTTC
few,TRBV29-1,TRBJ2-7,NA,CGVAVQSGTYEQYF,TGCGGCGTTGCTGTTCAGTCGGGGACCTACGAGCAGTATTTC
NA,TRBV5-1,TRBJ1-2,TRBD1,CTSSPDRGYGYTF,TGCACCAGCAGCCCGGACAGGGGCTATGGCTACACCTTC
many,TRBV6-6,TRBJ2-7,TRBD2,CASSYSGSGVSYEQYF,TGTGCCAGCAGTTACTCGGGGAGCGGGGTCTCCTACGAGCAGTACTTC
NA,TRBV5-4,TRBJ2-1,NA,CASSQAGNEQLF,TGTGCCAGCAGTCAGGCGGGGAATGAGCAACTCTTC
NA,TRBV15,TRBJ2-1,TRBD2,CTTSRDTLAGGPRNEQFF,TGTACCACCAGCAGAGATACCCTAGCGGGAGGGCCACGGAATGAGCAGTTCTTC
NA,TRBV11-3,TRBJ2-3,TRBD2,CASSPGTSGFADTHYF,TGTGCCAGCAGCCCAGGGACTAGCGGGTTCGCTGATACGCATTATTTT
NA,TRBV28,TRBJ1-1,TRBD1,CASSGDRGRAEAFF,TGTGCCAGCAGCGGGGACAGGGGGAGGGCTGAAGCTTTCTTT
many,TRBV12-3/TRBV12-4,TRBJ1-1,TRBD1,CASRRQGFTEAFF,TGTGCCAGCAGGAGACAGGGGTTCACTGAAGCTTTCTTT
NA,TRBV6-2/TRBV6-3,TRBJ1-2,NA,CASSSRQGLNYGHTF,TGTGCCAGCAGCTCCCGGCAGGGCCTTAACTATGGCCACACCTTC
many,TRBV28,TRBJ2-7,NA,CASSWGRGEQYF,TGTGCCAGCAGTTGGGGGAGAGGGGAGCAGTACTTC
once,TRBV5-1,TRBJ2-7,NA,CTSMLAGTCQYYEQYF,TGCACCAGCATGCTGGCGGGAACGTGCCAGTACTACGAGCAGTACTTC
NA,TRBV6-5,TRBJ2-2,TRBD1,CASSKVRGQTGELFF,TGTGCCAGCAGCAAAGTAAGGGGGCAGACCGGGGAGCTGTTTTTT
NA,TRBV20-1,TRBJ2-2,NA,CSVPKDGKNTGELFF,TGCAGTGTTCCCAAGGACGGGAAGAACACCGGGGAACTGTTTTTT
many,TRBV6-1,TRBJ1-1,NA,CASSEGTVMNTEAFF,TGTGCCAGCAGTGAAGGAACAGTCATGAACACTGAAGCTTTCTTT
many,TRBV20-1,TRBJ2-3,TRBD2,CSARDSGRADTQYF,TGCAGTGCTAGAGATAGCGGGAGGGCAGATACGCAGTATTTT
many,TRBV4-2,TRBJ2-2,TRBD2,CASFSGNSGELFF,TGTGCCAGTTTTAGCGGGAACTCCGGGGAGCTGTTTTTT